This T cell receptor (beta chain) was identified in a study of vaccination and CD4 T cells after COVID-19. Whole-study context: The convalescent group had six males, four females, seven Caucasians, two Asians, one multiracial.

Treatment indicated: approximately 9-day PBMC culture with coronavirus spike peptide pools or control peptides (ViraFEST assay). Worth noting for this clonotype: Its antigen is as yet unknown.

Sequencing of DNA taken from cultured CD4+ T cells relied on the Oncomine TCR Beta short-read assay. Each CDR3 protein gets one entry after TCRdb re-called the PCR reads with MiXCR. There are roughly 14,000 distinct CDR3 sequences in the sample; around half occur only once, and 10% lies in the top ten. In germline, CDR1 is DFQATT, CDR2 SNEGSKA (reference sequence). The CDR3 has 15 amino acids. J was trimmed by 5 bases and V by 0 bases; bases with no gene match: 4. The receptor comes from a human donor who had recovered from COVID-19. Sequenced material: CD4+ T cells from blood, cultured in vitro, taken before SARS-CoV-2 vaccination. V and J are TRBV20-1 and TRBJ1-6; 7 nucleotides line up with TRBD1. CDR3 region: CSAREPGQNNSPLHF. In DNA, the CDR3 is TGCAGTGCTAGAGAACCGGGACAGAATAATTCACCCCTCCACTTT.